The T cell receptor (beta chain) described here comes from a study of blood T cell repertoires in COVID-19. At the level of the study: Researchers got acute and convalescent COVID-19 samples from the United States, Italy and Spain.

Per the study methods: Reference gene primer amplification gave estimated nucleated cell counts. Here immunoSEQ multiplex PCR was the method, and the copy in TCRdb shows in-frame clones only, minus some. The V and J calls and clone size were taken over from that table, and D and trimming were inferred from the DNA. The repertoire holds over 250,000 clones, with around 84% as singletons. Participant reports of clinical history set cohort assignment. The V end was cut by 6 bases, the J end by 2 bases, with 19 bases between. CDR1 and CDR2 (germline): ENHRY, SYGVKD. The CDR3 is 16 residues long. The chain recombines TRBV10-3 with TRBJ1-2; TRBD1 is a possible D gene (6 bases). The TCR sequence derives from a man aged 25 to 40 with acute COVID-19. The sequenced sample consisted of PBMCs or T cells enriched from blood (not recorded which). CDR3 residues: CAISARATGDNYGYTF. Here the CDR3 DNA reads TGTGCCATCAGCGCCCGGGCGACAGGAGACAACTATGGCTACACCTTC.